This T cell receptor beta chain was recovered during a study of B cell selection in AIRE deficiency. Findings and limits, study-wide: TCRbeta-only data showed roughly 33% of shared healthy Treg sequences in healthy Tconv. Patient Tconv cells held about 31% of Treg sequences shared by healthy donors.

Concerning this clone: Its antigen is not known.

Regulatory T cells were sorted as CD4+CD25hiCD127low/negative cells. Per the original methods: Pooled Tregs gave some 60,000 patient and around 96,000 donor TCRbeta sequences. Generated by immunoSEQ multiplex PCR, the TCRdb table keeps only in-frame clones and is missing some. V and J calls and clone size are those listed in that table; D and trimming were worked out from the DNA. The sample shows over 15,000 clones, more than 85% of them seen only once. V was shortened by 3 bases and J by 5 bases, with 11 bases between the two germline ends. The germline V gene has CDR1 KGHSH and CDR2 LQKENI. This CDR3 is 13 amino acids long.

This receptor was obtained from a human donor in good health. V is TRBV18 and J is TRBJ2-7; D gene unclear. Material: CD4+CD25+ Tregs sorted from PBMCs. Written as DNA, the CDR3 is TGTGCCAGCTCACCTAGAGCCGAGCACGAGCAGTACTTC. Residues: CASSPRAEHEQYF. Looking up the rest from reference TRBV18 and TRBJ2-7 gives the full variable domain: NAGVMQNPRHLVRRRGQEARLRCSPMKGHSHVYWYRQLPEEGLKFMVYLQKENIIDESGMPKERFSAEFPKEGPSILRIQQVVRGDSAAYFCASSPRAEHEQYFGPGTRLTVT.